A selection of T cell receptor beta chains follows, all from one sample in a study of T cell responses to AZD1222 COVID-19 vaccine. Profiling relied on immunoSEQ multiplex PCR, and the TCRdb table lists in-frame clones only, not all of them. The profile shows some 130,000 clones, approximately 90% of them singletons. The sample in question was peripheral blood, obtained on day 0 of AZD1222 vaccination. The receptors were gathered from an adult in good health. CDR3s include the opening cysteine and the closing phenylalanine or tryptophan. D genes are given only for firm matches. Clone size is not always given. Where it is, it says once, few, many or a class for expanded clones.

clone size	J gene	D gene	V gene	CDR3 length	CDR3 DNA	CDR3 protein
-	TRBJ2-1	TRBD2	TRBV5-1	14	TGCGCCAGCAGCTTTAGCGGGGCTACTGGTGAGCAGTTCTTC	CASSFSGATGEQFF
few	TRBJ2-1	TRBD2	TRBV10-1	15	TGCGCCAGCAGTATCTTAGCGGGAGCGCACAATGAGCAGTTCTTC	CASSILAGAHNEQFF
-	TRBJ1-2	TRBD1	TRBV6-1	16	TGTGCCAGCAGTGAAGTGGGGACAGGACTCAACTATGGCTACACCTTC	CASSEVGTGLNYGYTF
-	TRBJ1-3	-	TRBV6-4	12	TGTGCCAGCACCCACTCTGGAAACACCATATATTTT	CASTHSGNTIYF
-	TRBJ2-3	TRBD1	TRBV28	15	TGTGCCAGCAGTACAGGACAGGGGGCGCGAGATACGCAGTATTTT	CASSTGQGARDTQYF
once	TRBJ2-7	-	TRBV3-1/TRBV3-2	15	TGTGCCAGCAGCCAAGGGCCGGGTGAAATCTACGAGCAGTACTTC	CASSQGPGEIYEQYF
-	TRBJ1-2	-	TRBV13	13	TGTGCCAGCAGCTTAAGGGGGTACTATGGCTACACCTTC	CASSLRGYYGYTF
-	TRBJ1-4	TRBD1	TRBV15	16	TGTGCCACCAGCAGAGGAGAGGGACAGGGGCGAGAAAAACTGTTTTTT	CATSRGEGQGREKLFF
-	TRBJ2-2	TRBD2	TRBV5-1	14	TGCGCCAGCAGCTTGGGAGCGGGAGCCGGGGAGCTGTTTTTT	CASSLGAGAGELFF
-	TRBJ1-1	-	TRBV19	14	TGTGCCAGTCAAACAGGTCAGAAGAACACTGAAGCTTTCTTT	CASQTGQKNTEAFF
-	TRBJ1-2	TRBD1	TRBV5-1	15	TGCGCCAGCAGCCCTGGACAGGGAGGGGTCTATGGCTACACCTTC	CASSPGQGGVYGYTF
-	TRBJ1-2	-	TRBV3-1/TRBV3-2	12	TGTGCCAGCAGCCAAGGCAACTATGGCTACACCTTC	CASSQGNYGYTF
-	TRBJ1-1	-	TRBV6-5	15	TGTGCCAGCAGCCTTGCTGGGGACTCGAACACTGAAGCTTTCTTT	CASSLAGDSNTEAFF
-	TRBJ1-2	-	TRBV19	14	TGTGCCAGTAGTGCGCCAGGGGATGACTATGGCTACACCTTC	CASSAPGDDYGYTF
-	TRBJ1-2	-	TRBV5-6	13	TGTGCCAGCAGCTTGGGCCAGAACTATGGCTACACCTTC	CASSLGQNYGYTF
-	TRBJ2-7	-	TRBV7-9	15	TGTGCCAGCAGCGCGCAAACAGGGGAGGGCTACGAGCAGTACTTC	CASSAQTGEGYEQYF
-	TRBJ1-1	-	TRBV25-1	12	TGTGCCAGCAGCGTCGGGGGCGCTGAAGCTTTCTTT	CASSVGGAEAFF
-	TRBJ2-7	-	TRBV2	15	TGTGCCAGCAGGAAGATGCAGGGGGGGCTCTACGAGCAGTACTTC	CASRKMQGGLYEQYF
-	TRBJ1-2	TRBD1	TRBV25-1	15	TGTGCCAGCAGCGAGACAGGGGTGGGGTGGTATGGCTACACCTTC	CASSETGVGWYGYTF
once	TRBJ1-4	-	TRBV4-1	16	TGCGCCAGCAGCCTGCGGTTGGGGCAGGGCGAGGAAAAACTGTTTTTT	CASSLRLGQGEEKLFF
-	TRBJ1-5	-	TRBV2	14	TGTGCCAGCAGTAGGGGGGGTCCTACCCAGCCCCAGCATTTT	CASSRGGPTQPQHF
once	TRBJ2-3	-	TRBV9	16	TGTGCCAGCAGCGTAGAAGTAGCCCCTCCGGCAGATACGCAGTATTTT	CASSVEVAPPADTQYF
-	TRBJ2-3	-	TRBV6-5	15	TGTGCCAGCAGTTACTCGGGACTTATCACAGATACGCAGTATTTT	CASSYSGLITDTQYF
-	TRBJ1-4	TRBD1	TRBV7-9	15	TGTGCCAGCAGCTTGGGACAGGGATGGCATGAAAAACTGTTTTTT	CASSLGQGWHEKLFF
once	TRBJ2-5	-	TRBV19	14	TGTGCCACAGGCGACAGGCACGGGGGGGAGACCCAGTACTTC	CATGDRHGGETQYF
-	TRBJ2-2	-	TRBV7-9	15	TGTGCCAGCAGCTCACCCTTGACAGTCACCGGGGAGCTGTTTTTT	CASSSPLTVTGELFF
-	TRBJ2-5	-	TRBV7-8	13	TGTGCCAGCAGCTTAGCTGCAAAAGAGACCCAGTACTTC	CASSLAAKETQYF
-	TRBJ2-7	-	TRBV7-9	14	TGTGCCAGCAGCTCCAAGACAGACTCCTACGAGCAGTACTTC	CASSSKTDSYEQYF
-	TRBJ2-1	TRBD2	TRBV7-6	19	TGTGCCAGCAGCTTAAGGCTAGCGGGACCCCTGAGAGGTTACAATGAGCAGTTCTTC	CASSLRLAGPLRGYNEQFF
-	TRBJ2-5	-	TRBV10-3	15	TGTGCCATCAGTGAGTCGAGGCGGGTGGAAGAGACCCAGTACTTC	CAISESRRVEETQYF
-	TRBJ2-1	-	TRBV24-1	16	TGTGCCACCAGTGAAGGGGGACTTTACTCCTACAATGAGCAGTTCTTC	CATSEGGLYSYNEQFF
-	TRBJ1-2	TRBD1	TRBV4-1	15	TGCGCCAGCAGCCCCAGCCGGGACAGGGACTATGGCTACACCTTC	CASSPSRDRDYGYTF
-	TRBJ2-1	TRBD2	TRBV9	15	TGTGCCAGCAGCCCAGCGGGAGGACTACTCAATGAGCAGTTCTTC	CASSPAGGLLNEQFF
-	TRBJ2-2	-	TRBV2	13	TGTGCCAGCACCTTGGATATCACCGGGGAGCTGTTTTTT	CASTLDITGELFF
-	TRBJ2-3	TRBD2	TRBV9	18	TGTGCCAGCAGCCCATCAGGGACTAGCGGGAGCAGCACAGATACGCAGTATTTT	CASSPSGTSGSSTDTQYF
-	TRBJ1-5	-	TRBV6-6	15	TGTGCCAGCAGTTACCTAGCCACAGTTTATCAGCCCCAGCATTTT	CASSYLATVYQPQHF
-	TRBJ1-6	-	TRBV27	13	TGTGCCAGCAGTTTTGGGTATGATTCACCCCTCCACTTT	CASSFGYDSPLHF
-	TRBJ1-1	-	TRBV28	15	TGTGCCAGCAGCCACAGGACAGTATTTAACACTGAAGCTTTCTTT	CASSHRTVFNTEAFF
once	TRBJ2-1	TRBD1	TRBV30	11	TGTGCCGGGACAGGGGAGAATGAGCAGTTCTTC	CAGTGENEQFF
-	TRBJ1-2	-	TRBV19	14	TGTGCCAGTAGCCAGCTCGGACAGAACTATGGCTACACCTTC	CASSQLGQNYGYTF
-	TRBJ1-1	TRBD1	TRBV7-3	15	TGTGCCAGCAGCGCGTCCCAGGGGGGGGGCACTGAAGCTTTCTTT	CASSASQGGGTEAFF
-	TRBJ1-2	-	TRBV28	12	TGTGCCAGCAGTTTGCTGGGTCGGGGCTACACCTTC	CASSLLGRGYTF
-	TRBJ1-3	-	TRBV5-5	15	TGTGCCAGCAGCTTGACAGGACTCTCTGGAAACACCATATATTTT	CASSLTGLSGNTIYF
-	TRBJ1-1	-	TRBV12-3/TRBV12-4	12	TGTGCCAGCAGTTTGGCGGACACTGAAGCTTTCTTT	CASSLADTEAFF
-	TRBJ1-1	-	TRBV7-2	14	TGTGCCAGCAGCTTCGAGGGGTCGAACACTGAAGCTTTCTTT	CASSFEGSNTEAFF
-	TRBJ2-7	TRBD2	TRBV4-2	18	TGTGCCAGCAGCCAGGCCGGGACTAGCGGGGGCCGATCCTACGAGCAGTACTTC	CASSQAGTSGGRSYEQYF
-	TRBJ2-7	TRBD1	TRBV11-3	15	TGTGCCAGCAGCTTAGGTCGGGACAGAGCCTACGAGCAGTACTTC	CASSLGRDRAYEQYF
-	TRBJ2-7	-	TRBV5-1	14	TGCGCCAGCAGCCTCCAGGGCCTGAACCACGAGCAGTACTTC	CASSLQGLNHEQYF
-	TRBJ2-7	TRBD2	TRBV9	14	TGTGCCAGCAGCCCCCGGACTAGCGGCTACGAGCAGTACTTC	CASSPRTSGYEQYF
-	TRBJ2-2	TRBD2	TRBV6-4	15	TGTGCCAGCAGTTTTTTAGCGGGCCCCACCGGGGAGCTGTTTTTT	CASSFLAGPTGELFF
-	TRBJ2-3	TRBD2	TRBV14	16	TGTGCCAGCAGCCCCCGACTAGCCAAGGGAGCAGATACGCAGTATTTT	CASSPRLAKGADTQYF
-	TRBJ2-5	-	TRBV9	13	TGTGCCAGCAGCGAGCAGTCACAAGAGACCCAGTACTTC	CASSEQSQETQYF